This TCR beta chain came from a study of high-grade serous ovarian cancer treatment subgroups. Points on this clone: A read error may account for a junction end that differs from germline.

Tumor samples were taken before definitive surgery or chemotherapy. Data came from immunoSEQ multiplex PCR; TCRdb stores just in-frame clones and leaves some out. Of 15,000 to 20,000 clones detected, around 80% appear once; the ten largest clones hold 5% to 8%. Germline-derived CDR1 and CDR2 are SSHAT and FNYEAQ (reference sequence). The CDR3 is 16 residues long. The receptor's source is a human donor with high-grade serous ovarian cancer. The source material was tumor tissue. The rearrangement links TRBV7-7 to TRBJ2-1; TRBD2 matches 7 bases. As DNA, the CDR3 is TGTGCTAGCAGCGTATCGGCGGGAGTATCCGTCAATGAGCAGTTCTTC. Translation: CASSVSAGVSVNEQFF. Looking up the rest from reference TRBV7-7 and TRBJ2-1 gives the full variable domain: GAGVSQSPRYKVTKRGQDVTLRCDPISSHATLYWYQQALGQGPEFLTYFNYEAQPDKSGLPSDRFSAERPEGSISTLTIQRTEQRDSAMYRCASSVSAGVSVNEQFFGPGTRLTVL.